The clone carrying this TCR beta chain was picked up a small number of times. Its antigen remains unknown. The record originates from a study of molecular identifiers for immune sequencing clone quantification. Study-wide results and limits: Jurkat TCR RNA spiked in from one cell reportedly remained identifiable amid around 1 million naive cells. Highly expanded clone sizes could be underestimated by identical TCR molecules sharing a barcode.

Preparation methods for the bulk TCR libraries were those previously described, with listed TCR primers. TCRdb called the PCR reads again in MiXCR, with one record for every CDR3 protein. Of about 640,000 distinct CDR3 sequences in the sample, 15% to 20% were seen once. The CDR3 has 16 residues. Losses at the gene ends were 10 bases for V and 4 bases for J; bases not matched to a gene: 15. Germline V gene lookup returns CDR1 SNHLY and CDR2 FYNNEI. Libraries from naive CD8 cells were generated from approximately 20,000 to 980,000 sorted cells (with 10%, 30% or 50% RNA). Sequencing used naive CD8+ T cells from blood, with Jurkat cell RNA spiked in. Documented subset: FACS-sorted CD8+CD4-CCR7+CD45RA+ naive T cells. The V call is TRBV2, the J call TRBJ1-1; 10 bases agree with TRBD1. The clonotype originates from a human donor in good health. Some libraries in this study had Jurkat cell RNA spiked in. The CDR3 bases are TGTGCCATCCTAGGACAGGGGGTAAAGGGCGGCACTGAAGCTTTCTTT. Translation gives CAILGQGVKGGTEAFF.